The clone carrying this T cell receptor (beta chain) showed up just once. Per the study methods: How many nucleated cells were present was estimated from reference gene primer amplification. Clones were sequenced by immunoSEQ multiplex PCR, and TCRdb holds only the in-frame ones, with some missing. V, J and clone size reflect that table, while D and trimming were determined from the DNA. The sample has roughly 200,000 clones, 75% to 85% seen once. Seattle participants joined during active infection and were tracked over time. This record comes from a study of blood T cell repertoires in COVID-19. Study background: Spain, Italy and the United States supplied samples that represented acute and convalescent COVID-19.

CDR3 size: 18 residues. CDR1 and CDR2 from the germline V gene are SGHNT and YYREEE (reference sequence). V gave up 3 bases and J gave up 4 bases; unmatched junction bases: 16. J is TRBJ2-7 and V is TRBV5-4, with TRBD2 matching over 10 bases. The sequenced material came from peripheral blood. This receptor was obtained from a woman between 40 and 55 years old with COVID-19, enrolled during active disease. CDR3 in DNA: TGTGCCAGCAGCTCACCAGGAAGGCGAAGCGGGGGGGGATACGAGCAGTACGTC. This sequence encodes CASSSPGRRSGGGYEQYV.